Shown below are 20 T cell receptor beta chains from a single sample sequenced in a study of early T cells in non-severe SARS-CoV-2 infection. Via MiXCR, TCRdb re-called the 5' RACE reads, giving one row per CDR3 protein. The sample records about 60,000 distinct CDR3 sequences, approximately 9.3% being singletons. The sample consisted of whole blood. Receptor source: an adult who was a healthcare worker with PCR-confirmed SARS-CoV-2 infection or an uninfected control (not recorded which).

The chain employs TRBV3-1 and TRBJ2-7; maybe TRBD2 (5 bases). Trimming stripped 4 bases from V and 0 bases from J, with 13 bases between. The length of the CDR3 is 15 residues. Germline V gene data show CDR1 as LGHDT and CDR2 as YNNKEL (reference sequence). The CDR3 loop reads CASSPTGGNSYEQYV. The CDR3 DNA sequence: TGTGCCAGCAGCCCTACCGGAGGTAACTCCTACGAGCAGTACGTC.

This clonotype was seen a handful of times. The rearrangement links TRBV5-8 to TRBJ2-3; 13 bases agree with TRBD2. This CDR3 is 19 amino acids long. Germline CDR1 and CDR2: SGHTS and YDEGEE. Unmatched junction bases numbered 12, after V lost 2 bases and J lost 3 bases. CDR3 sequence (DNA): TGTGCCAGCAGCTTCAGACAGAAGGGACTAGCGGGGCGTACAGATACGCAGTATTTT. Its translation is CASSFRQKGLAGRTDTQYF.

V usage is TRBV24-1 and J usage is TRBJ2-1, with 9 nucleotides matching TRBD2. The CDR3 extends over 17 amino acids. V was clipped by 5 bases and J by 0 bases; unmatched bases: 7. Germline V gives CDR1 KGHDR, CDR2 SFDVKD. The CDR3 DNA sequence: TGTGCCACCAGTGGACAGGGACTAGCCCCCTCCTACAATGAGCAGTTCTTC. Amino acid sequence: CATSGQGLAPSYNEQFF.

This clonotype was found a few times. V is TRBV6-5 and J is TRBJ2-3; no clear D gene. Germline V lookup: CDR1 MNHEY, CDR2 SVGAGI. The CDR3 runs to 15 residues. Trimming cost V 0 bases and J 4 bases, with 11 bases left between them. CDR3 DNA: TGTGCCAGCAGTTACTCCGGCTTAGGCGCAGATACGCAGTATTTT. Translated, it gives CASSYSGLGADTQYF.

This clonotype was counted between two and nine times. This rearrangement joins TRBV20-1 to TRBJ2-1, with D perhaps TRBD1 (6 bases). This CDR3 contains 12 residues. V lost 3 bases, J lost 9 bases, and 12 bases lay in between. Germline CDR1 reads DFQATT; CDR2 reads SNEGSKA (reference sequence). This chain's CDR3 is CSARGAAGEQFF. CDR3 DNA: TGCAGTGCTAGGGGGGCCGCGGGTGAGCAGTTCTTC.

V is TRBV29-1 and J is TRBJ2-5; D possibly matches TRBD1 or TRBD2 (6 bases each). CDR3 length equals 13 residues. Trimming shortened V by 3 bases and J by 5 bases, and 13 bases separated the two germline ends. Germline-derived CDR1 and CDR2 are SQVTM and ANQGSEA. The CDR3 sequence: CSVDWGAPETQYF. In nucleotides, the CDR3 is TGCAGCGTTGATTGGGGGGCGCCTGAGACCCAGTACTTC. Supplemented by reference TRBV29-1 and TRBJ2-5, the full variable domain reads SAVISQKPSRDICQRGTSLTIQCQVDSQVTMMFWYRQQPGQSLTLIATANQGSEATYESGFVIDKFPISRPNLTFSTLTVSNMSPEDSSIYLCSVDWGAPETQYFGPGTRLLVL.

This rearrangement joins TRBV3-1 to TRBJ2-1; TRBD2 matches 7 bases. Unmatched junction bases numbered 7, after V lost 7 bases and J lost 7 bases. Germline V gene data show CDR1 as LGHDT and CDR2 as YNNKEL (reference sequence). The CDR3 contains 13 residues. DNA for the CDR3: TGTGCCAGCACCACGGGGGGAAGTAATGAGCAGTTCTTC. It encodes CASTTGGSNEQFF.

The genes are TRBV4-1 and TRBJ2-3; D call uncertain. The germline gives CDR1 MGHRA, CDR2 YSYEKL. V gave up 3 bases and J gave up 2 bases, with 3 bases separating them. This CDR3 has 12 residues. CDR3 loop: CASSQPTDTQYF. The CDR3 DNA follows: TGCGCCAGCAGCCAGCCCACAGATACGCAGTATTTT.

CDR3 DNA sequence: TGTGCCAGCAGTTACCTCGCGGACGGTTCCATCGGGGAGCTGTTTTTT. Its translation: CASSYLADGSIGELFF. The chain carries TRBV6-5 and TRBJ2-2, with D hard to call. Germline V gene sequence: CDR1 MNHEY, CDR2 SVGAGI. V was cut by 2 bases and J by 7 bases, with 17 bases left in between. The CDR3 extends over 16 amino acids.

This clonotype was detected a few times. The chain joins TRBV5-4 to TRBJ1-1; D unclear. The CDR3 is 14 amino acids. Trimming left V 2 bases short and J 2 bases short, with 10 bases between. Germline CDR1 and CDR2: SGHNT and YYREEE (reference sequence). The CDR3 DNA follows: TGTGCCAGCAGCTTCGGGCAGAGAAACACTGAAGCTTTCTTT. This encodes CASSFGQRNTEAFF.

The CDR3 protein is CASSLVVGEHTGELFF. CDR3 bases: TGTGCCAGCAGCTTAGTTGTCGGGGAGCACACCGGGGAGCTGTTTTTT. V is TRBV7-8 and J is TRBJ2-2; possible D gene TRBD2, 5 bases. The CDR3 runs to 16 residues. The germline V gene encodes CDR1 SGHVS and CDR2 FQNEAQ. Trimming cost V 1 base and J 3 bases, with 12 bases left between them.

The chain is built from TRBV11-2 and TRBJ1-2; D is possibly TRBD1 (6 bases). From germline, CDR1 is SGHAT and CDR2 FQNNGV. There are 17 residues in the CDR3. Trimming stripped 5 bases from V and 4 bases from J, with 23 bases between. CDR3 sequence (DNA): TGTGCCAGCAGCCCGATTTTTTTCCGGCAGGGGAGCTATGGCTACACCTTC. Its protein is CASSPIFFRQGSYGYTF.

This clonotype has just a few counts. Written as DNA, the CDR3 is TGTGCCAGCAGCTCCCAGCCCCCTCCGGCGGAGCAGTTCTTC. Amino acid sequence: CASSSQPPPAEQFF. The rearrangement joins TRBV7-2 to TRBJ2-1; D is uncertain. CDR1 and CDR2 (germline): SGHTA, FQGNSA. The length of the CDR3 is 14 residues. V was shortened by 4 bases and J by 10 bases, with 17 bases between the two germline ends.

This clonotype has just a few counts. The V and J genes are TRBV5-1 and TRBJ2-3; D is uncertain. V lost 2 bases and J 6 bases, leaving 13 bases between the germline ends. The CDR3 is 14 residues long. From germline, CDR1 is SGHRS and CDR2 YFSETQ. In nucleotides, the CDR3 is TGCGCCAGCAGCTTAGGACGCCTCGGGGATACGCAGTATTTT. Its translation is CASSLGRLGDTQYF. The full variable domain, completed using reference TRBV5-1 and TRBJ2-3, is KAGVTQTPRYLIKTRGQQVTLSCSPISGHRSVSWYQQTPGQGLQFLFEYFSETQRNKGNFPGRFSGRQFSNSRSEMNVSTLELGDSALYLCASSLGRLGDTQYFGPGTRLTVL.

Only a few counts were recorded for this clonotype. CDR3 DNA: TGTGCCAGCTCACCACGGGCCGGCTACGAGCAGTACGTC. Translated: CASSPRAGYEQYV. The chain is built from TRBV18 and TRBJ2-7, with D unresolved. The CDR3 runs 13 residues. V was cut by 1 base and J by 3 bases, with 7 bases left in between. From germline, CDR1 is KGHSH and CDR2 LQKENI.

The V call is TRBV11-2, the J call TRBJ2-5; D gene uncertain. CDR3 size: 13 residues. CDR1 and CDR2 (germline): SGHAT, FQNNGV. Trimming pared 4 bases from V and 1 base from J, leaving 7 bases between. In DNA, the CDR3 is TGTGCCAGCAGCTCAGGCCTCCAAGAGACCCAGTACTTC. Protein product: CASSSGLQETQYF.

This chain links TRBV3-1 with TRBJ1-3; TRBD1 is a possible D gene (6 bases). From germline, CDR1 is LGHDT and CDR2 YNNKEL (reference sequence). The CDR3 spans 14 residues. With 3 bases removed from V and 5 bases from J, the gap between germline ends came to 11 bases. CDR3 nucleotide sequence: TGTGCCAGCAGCCAGAGACAGGATCGAAACACCATATATTTT. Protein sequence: CASSQRQDRNTIYF.

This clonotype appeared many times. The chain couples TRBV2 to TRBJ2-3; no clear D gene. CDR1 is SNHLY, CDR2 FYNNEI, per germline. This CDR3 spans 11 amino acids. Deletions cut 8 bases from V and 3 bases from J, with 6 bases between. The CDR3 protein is CASAGTDTQYF. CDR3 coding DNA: TGTGCCAGCGCTGGAACAGATACGCAGTATTTT.

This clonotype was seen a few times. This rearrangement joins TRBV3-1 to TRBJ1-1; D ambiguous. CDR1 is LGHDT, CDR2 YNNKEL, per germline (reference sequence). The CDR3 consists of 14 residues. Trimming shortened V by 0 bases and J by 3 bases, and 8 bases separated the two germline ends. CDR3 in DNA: TGTGCCAGCAGCCAAGATTCAGGTTACACTGAAGCTTTCTTT. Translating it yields CASSQDSGYTEAFF.

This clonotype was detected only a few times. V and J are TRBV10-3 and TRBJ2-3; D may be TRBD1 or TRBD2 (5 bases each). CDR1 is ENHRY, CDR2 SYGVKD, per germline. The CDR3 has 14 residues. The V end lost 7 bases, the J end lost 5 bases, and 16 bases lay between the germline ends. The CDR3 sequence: CAIKGRGDIDTQYF. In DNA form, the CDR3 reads TGTGCCATCAAAGGACGAGGGGATATAGATACGCAGTATTTT.